The T cell receptor beta chain described here comes from a study of T cell changes during pregnancy in multiple sclerosis (dated by TCRdb to about 2019). Describing the broader study: The study looked at changes in the T cell repertoire across pregnancy in women with multiple sclerosis.

Trimming accounts for 3 bases at V and 6 bases at J, while the number of junction bases matched to no gene is 8. CDR1 SGHNT and CDR2 YYREEE were looked up in the germline V gene (reference sequence). The cysteine opens and the phenylalanine closes a CDR3 of 15 amino acids. Only the CDR3 portion is preserved as DNA: 45 bases, with reading frame beginning at the first base. The library was made by the immunoSEQ multiplex PCR assay. The table was pulled from immuneACCESS by TCRdb, which kept in-frame rearrangements only. Such tables lose some clones; where checked, under half of the loss comes from unresolved V genes, and the rest has no known cause. The sample profile shows some 74,000 clones; about 92% of them were found once. The ten largest clonotypes hold about 2.5% of the sample. Remarks on this clone: The target of this receptor is not known. Base-call qualities are not available, and no considerably larger clone is one nucleotide away.

The V and J genes are TRBV5-4 and TRBJ2-1; TRBD1 fits 8 bases in the junction. Material: peripheral blood, obtained before pregnancy. This TCR derives from a female donor with multiple sclerosis, enrolled in a pregnancy study. The CDR3 sequence is CASSSAGGVSNEQFF. The DNA sequence is as follows: TGTGCCAGCAGCTCCGCAGGGGGCGTTAGCAATGAGCAGTTCTTC.